A selection of T cell receptor beta chains follows, all from one sample in a study of T cell responses to AZD1222 COVID-19 vaccine. Only in-frame clones appear in the TCRdb table, and some are missing; sequencing was by immunoSEQ multiplex PCR. The sample has 90,000 to 100,000 clones; 70% to 85% are singletons. Sequenced here: peripheral blood, sampled 28 days after the second AZD1222 dose. These TCRs come from an adult who received the AZD1222 COVID-19 vaccine. Each CDR3 is given with its conserved first and last residue. A D gene is named only where the DNA matches it firmly. The size of a clone is reported for some rows only, either as once, few or many, or as a class for expanded clones.

>TRBV24-1|.|TRBJ1-5|12|.
CATSDQTEAQHF
TGTGCCACCAGTGACCAGACCGAGGCCCAGCATTTT
>TRBV9|.|TRBJ1-1|15|TRBD1
CASNQTGSKNTEAFF
TGTGCCAGCAACCAGACAGGGAGCAAGAACACTGAAGCTTTCTTT
>TRBV29-1|few|TRBJ1-2|13|.
CSVRGEVNYGYTF
TGCAGCGTCAGAGGGGAGGTTAACTATGGCTACACCTTC
>TRBV6-5|.|TRBJ1-5|15|TRBD1
CASRGQGWSNQPQHF
TGTGCCAGCAGGGGACAGGGCTGGAGCAATCAGCCCCAGCATTTT
>TRBV5-1|.|TRBJ1-2|13|.
CASSLAGTYGYTF
TGCGCCAGCAGCTTGGCCGGGACCTATGGCTACACCTTC
>TRBV27|.|TRBJ1-5|16|.
CASSLSGRLSNQPQHF
TGTGCCAGCAGTTTATCGGGCAGGCTGAGCAATCAGCCCCAGCATTTT
>TRBV19|.|TRBJ1-4|14|.
CASSSRGTNEKLFF
TGTGCCAGTAGTAGTAGGGGAACTAATGAAAAACTGTTTTTT
>TRBV6-5|.|TRBJ1-4|13|.
CASSYYRVEKLFF
TGTGCCAGCAGCTACTACAGGGTTGAAAAACTGTTTTTT
>TRBV15|.|TRBJ2-7|14|TRBD1
CATSRDRLNYEQYF
TGTGCCACCAGCAGGGACAGGTTGAACTACGAGCAGTACTTC
>TRBV6-5|.|TRBJ1-3|16|.
CASSYSAGTGGNTIYF
TGTGCCAGCAGTTACAGTGCAGGGACGGGTGGAAACACCATATATTTT
>TRBV10-3|once|TRBJ1-5|13|.
CAISAGIGQPQHF
TGTGCCATCAGTGCAGGAATAGGGCAGCCCCAGCATTTT
>TRBV3-1/TRBV3-2|.|TRBJ1-1|14|.
CASSQGGWNTEAFF
TGTGCCAGCAGCCAAGGGGGGTGGAACACTGAAGCTTTCTTT
>TRBV29-1|.|TRBJ1-4|13|.
CSVEGGTNEKLFF
TGCAGCGTTGAAGGAGGGACTAATGAAAAACTGTTTTTT
>TRBV5-1|.|TRBJ2-7|15|TRBD1
CASSSIGTGKGEQYF
TGCGCCAGCAGCTCGATAGGGACAGGGAAGGGCGAGCAGTACTTC
>TRBV6-5|.|TRBJ1-4|15|.
CASSINVMSNEKLFF
TGTGCCAGCAGTATAAACGTAATGTCTAATGAAAAACTATTTTTT
>TRBV10-3|few|TRBJ1-6|15|TRBD1
CAISEAAGGRSPLHF
TGTGCCATCAGTGAGGCAGCAGGGGGGCGGTCACCCCTCCACTTT
>TRBV6-1|.|TRBJ2-2|15|TRBD2
CASSNSGGASGELFF
TGTGCCAGCAGTAATAGCGGGGGGGCCTCCGGGGAGCTGTTTTTT
>TRBV6-1|.|TRBJ1-1|14|.
CASSESGGGTEAFF
TGTGCCAGCAGTGAGTCGGGAGGGGGCACTGAAGCTTTCTTT
>TRBV5-1|.|TRBJ2-2|12|.
CASSPGAGELFF
TGCGCCAGCAGCCCGGGTGCCGGGGAGCTGTTTTTT
>TRBV6-1|.|TRBJ1-6|13|.
CASSDPFQDLLHF
TGTGCCAGCAGTGACCCCTTCCAAGACCTCCTCCACTTT
>TRBV7-9|.|TRBJ1-2|13|.
CASSFRPRGGYTF
TGTGCCAGCAGTTTCCGGCCTAGGGGCGGCTACACCTTC
>TRBV7-9|.|TRBJ2-1|14|.
CASSLALEPNEQFF
TGTGCCAGCAGCTTAGCGCTGGAGCCCAATGAGCAGTTCTTC